This T cell receptor beta chain originates from a study of blood T cells in healthy people across ages. Study background: Capture by template switching was about one barcoded beta molecule per two T cells. Study-wide findings and caveats: It was not possible, with unsorted PBMCs, to conclusively compare naive and antigen-experienced cells.

With a J-beta primer mix and a sample-barcoded 5' primer, a second PCR ran about 7 to 11 cycles. Each sample yielded at least 3 million CDR3-containing paired-end reads. TCRdb re-derived calls from the 5' RACE reads in MiXCR, one entry per CDR3 protein. In the table there are about 570,000 distinct CDR3 sequences, approximately 25% of which are singletons. The CDR3 loop spans 16 amino acids. The V and J ends lost 3 bases and 1 base respectively, with 14 bases between them. Germline V gives CDR1 SGHKS, CDR2 YYEKEE (reference sequence). About this clonotype itself: Its antigen is unidentified.

V usage is TRBV5-5 and J usage is TRBJ2-4; TRBD1 is a possible D gene (6 bases). The sequence came from a woman aged 65 to 85 in good health. The sample comprised blood. The CDR3 is CASSSGEPWAKNIQYF. For the CDR3, the DNA is TGTGCCAGCAGCTCAGGGGAGCCTTGGGCCAAAAACATTCAGTACTTC.